These T cell receptor beta chains were read from a single sample in a study of CD8 T cells in Susac syndrome. TCRdb processed the immunoSEQ multiplex PCR reads anew with MiXCR; each CDR3 protein has one entry. The table records around 180,000 distinct CDR3 sequences, 85% to 95% of them present only once. Sequencing was performed on CD4+ T cells from PBMCs. These receptor sequences come from a human donor with Susac syndrome. Each CDR3 is given with its conserved first and last residue. The D gene is left open where the match is weak. Size is stated for part of the rows, as once, few or many counts, or as a class when the clone is expanded.

clone size,J gene,D gene,V gene,CDR3 protein,CDR3 DNA
once,TRBJ2-2,TRBD2,TRBV3-1,CASSQAGGPGIGELFF,TGTGCCAGCAGCCAAGCGGGGGGGCCAGGCATCGGGGAGCTGTTTTTT
.,TRBJ1-2,TRBD1,TRBV7-9,CASSPLGGGGYGYTF,TGTGCCAGCAGCCCCCTAGGAGGGGGCGGCTATGGCTACACCTTC
.,TRBJ2-3,TRBD2,TRBV12-5,CASGHGTSGGLADTQYF,TGTGCTAGTGGTCACGGGACTAGCGGGGGACTTGCAGATACGCAGTATTTT
.,TRBJ1-2,TRBD1,TRBV20-1,CSANPGGKFKGYTF,TGCAGTGCTAACCCAGGGGGCAAATTTAAAGGCTACACCTTC
.,TRBJ2-7,.,TRBV20-1,CSARAGETYEQYF,TGCAGTGCTAGGGCCGGGGAAACCTACGAGCAGTACTTC
.,TRBJ1-1,.,TRBV18,CASSPPERGSGAFF,TGTGCCAGCTCACCTCCCGAGAGGGGTAGCGGAGCTTTCTTT
once,TRBJ1-2,.,TRBV7-9,CASSLEVSDHGYTF,TGTGCCAGCAGCTTAGAGGTCTCGGACCATGGCTACACCTTC
.,TRBJ1-3,.,TRBV4-2,CASSQVKDTIYF,TGTGCCAGCAGCCAAGTAAAGGACACCATATATTTT
.,TRBJ1-1,.,TRBV7-9,CASSLKGHWDTEAFF,TGTGCCAGCAGCTTAAAAGGGCATTGGGACACTGAAGCTTTCTTT
.,TRBJ2-4,.,TRBV9,CASSGSSKNIQYF,TGTGCCAGCAGCGGCTCCTCCAAAAACATTCAGTACTTC
.,TRBJ1-5,.,TRBV2,CASSGGDMGQPQHF,TGTGCCAGCAGTGGGGGGGATATGGGTCAGCCCCAGCATTTT
once,TRBJ2-5,.,TRBV3-1,CASSFYGTAETQYF,TGTGCCAGCAGCTTTTACGGGACCGCGGAGACCCAGTACTTC
.,TRBJ2-5,.,TRBV29-1,CSVVALQETQYF,TGCAGCGTCGTGGCCTTACAAGAGACCCAGTACTTC
.,TRBJ1-5,TRBD1,TRBV30,CAWAVGTGSQPQHF,TGTGCCTGGGCGGTCGGGACAGGTTCCCAGCCCCAGCATTTT
.,TRBJ1-2,TRBD1,TRBV18,CASSPQQGDGYTF,TGTGCCAGCTCACCGCAACAGGGGGATGGCTACACCTTC
.,TRBJ2-6,.,TRBV5-1,CASGVESSGANVLTF,TGCGCCAGCGGGGTTGAGAGCTCTGGGGCCAACGTCCTGACTTTC
.,TRBJ1-1,.,TRBV12-3/TRBV12-4,CASSLSMNTEAFF,TGTGCCAGCAGTTTAAGCATGAACACTGAAGCTTTCTTT
.,TRBJ1-5,.,TRBV15,CATSIHPETGPQHF,TGTGCCACCAGCATACACCCCGAAACCGGACCCCAGCATTTT
.,TRBJ1-3,.,TRBV29-1,CSADRFGNTIYF,TGCAGCGCCGACCGATTCGGAAACACCATATATTTT
.,TRBJ1-6,.,TRBV3-1,CASSQVDSPLHF,TGTGCCAGCAGCCAAGTAGATTCACCCCTCCACTTT
.,TRBJ1-2,TRBD1,TRBV7-6,CASSPPGQAYGYTF,TGTGCCAGCAGCCCTCCTGGACAGGCCTATGGCTACACCTTC
.,TRBJ2-7,TRBD2,TRBV20-1,CSAPRGGPSSYEQYF,TGCAGTGCTCCACGCGGGGGGCCGAGCTCCTACGAGCAGTACTTC
.,TRBJ2-5,.,TRBV7-2,CASSSSETQYF,TGTGCCAGCAGCTCCTCAGAGACCCAGTACTTC